This T cell receptor (beta chain) is drawn from a study of response to subunit inactivated influenza vaccine (dated by TCRdb to the late 2010s). In the study overall: To follow how T cells responded to a trivalent subunit inactivated influenza vaccine, the researchers relied on deep quantitative profiling of the T cell receptor repertoire. On the study overall, not on this receptor specifically: The authors proposed that each seasonal influenza vaccination may bring in only a limited number of new T cells.

V loses 5 bases at its end and J loses 0 bases; junction bases beyond the gene matches: 5. The CDR3 numbers 17 residues from cysteine through phenylalanine. Only CDR3 DNA is held: 51 bases, read in frame from base 1. As encoded in the germline V gene, CDR1 is SGHTA while CDR2 is FQGNSA. The library relied on RT-PCR. Sequencing took place on an Illumina HiSeq 2500. TCRdb passed the public sequencing reads through fastp at Q25 and MiXCR, retaining productive beta sequences. Entries that share a CDR3 protein sequence are merged under the most common genes and DNA. This sample gives approximately 520,000 distinct CDR3 sequences in total; approximately 15% of them show up just once. Of the sample, less than 4% falls within the top ten clones. Notes on this clonotype: What antigen it recognizes has not been identified. No base quality values were provided; no much bigger clone lies one nucleotide off.

Here the sequenced sample was CD4+ T cells sorted from PBMCs, taken 23 months after vaccination. The sequence came from a man between 50 and 75 years old who received an inactivated influenza vaccine. Donor details come from another sample of the same person, matched by shared clones. This chain is built from TRBV7-2 and TRBJ1-6, with 9 bases in between that match TRBD1. CDR3 loop: CASSPGQGSSYNSPLHF. The nucleotides read TGTGCCAGCAGCCCTGGACAGGGGAGCTCCTATAATTCACCCCTCCACTTT.